This T cell receptor beta chain appears in the sequencing data of a study of OX40 agonist ivuxolimab in advanced cancers. Study-wide context: Participants averaged about 60 years of age (range about 23 to 80) and were about 85% male. Prior anti-PD-1, anti-PD-L1 or anti-CTLA-4 therapy was allowed; 30% to 40% had some. Overall study findings and caveats: Expanded clones were, on average, more numerous in CD8+ T cells than in CD4+. By week 6 at 0.1 to 3.0 mg/kg, blood CD4+ and CD8+ T cells had expanded clonally.

Profiled with immunoSEQ multiplex PCR; TCRdb holds only in-frame clones, not every one. The sample consists of about 58,000 clones, less than 90% of them appearing once. Comments on this clone: What it binds is not known.

After removal of 3 bases from V and 3 bases from J, the junction contained 4 bases not matched to a gene. Germline V CDR1 and CDR2: PRHDT, FYEKMQ (reference sequence). This CDR3 has 14 residues. The gene calls are TRBV13 and TRBJ2-7; TRBD2 matches at 8 bases. Sequenced here: CD4+ or CD8+ T cells sorted from blood, sampled in a trial of the OX40 agonist ivuxolimab. This receptor was identified in an adult with an advanced solid tumor such as melanoma, head and neck, liver or kidney cancer. The CDR3 spells CASSFRGGNYEQYF. CDR3 in DNA: TGTGCCAGCAGCTTTCGCGGGGGGAACTACGAGCAGTACTTC.